The 9 T cell receptor beta chains listed next were all sequenced from one sample in a study of Ad26.COV2.S vaccination and SARS-CoV-2 variants. Method: immunoSEQ multiplex PCR; TCRdb's copy keeps in-frame clones and lacks some. This table has around 170,000 clones, 87% appearing once. The sequences come from peripheral blood, collected after recovery from COVID-19. These receptors were collected from a human donor who had recovered from COVID-19.

The table lists this clone with a count of one. V and J are TRBV6-5 and TRBJ1-4; unclear D gene. Per germline, CDR1 MNHEY and CDR2 SVGAGI. The CDR3 spans 15 residues. The V end lost 7 bases, the J end lost 0 bases, and 12 bases lay between the germline ends. The CDR3 DNA reads TGTGCCAGCAAGGGCAGGAGGGCAACTAATGAAAAACTGTTTTTT. It encodes CASKGRRATNEKLFF.

The chain couples TRBV3-1 (or the pseudogene TRBV3-2) to TRBJ2-1; 12 nucleotides agree with TRBD2. The germline CDR1 and CDR2 sequences are LGHDT and YNNKEL (reference sequence). With 2 bases clipped from V and 9 bases from J, the junction kept 11 bases outside the gene matches. This CDR3 is built from 17 residues. This CDR3 is CASSQYWSSGRVGEQFF. In nucleotides, the CDR3 is TGTGCCAGCAGCCAATACTGGTCTAGCGGGAGGGTAGGTGAGCAGTTCTTC.

The CDR3, as DNA: TGTGCCAGCAGTTTTCGGTCGGGAGGCTACACCTTC. Protein product: CASSFRSGGYTF. The chain carries TRBV12-3 or TRBV12-4 and TRBJ1-2; unclear D gene. CDR3 length equals 12 residues. Trimming took 3 bases from V and 8 from J, leaving 10 bases between them.

The chain recombines TRBV9 with TRBJ1-3; a possible D gene is TRBD1 (5 bases). V was pared by 0 bases and J by 6 bases, with 16 bases between. The CDR3 totals 16 residues. Germline CDR1 SGDLS, CDR2 YYNGEE. This chain's CDR3 is CASSVGPAGLENTIYF. DNA for the CDR3: TGTGCCAGCAGCGTAGGCCCGGCAGGGCTAGAAAACACCATATATTTT.

The chain couples TRBV19 to TRBJ1-2, with D possibly matching TRBD1 (5 bases). The CDR3 is 11 amino acids. Germline lookup yields CDR1 LNHDA and CDR2 SQIVND (reference sequence). V lost 8 bases, J lost 8 bases, and 12 bases lay in between. CDR3 residues: CASRGTSGYTF. The CDR3 nucleotides are TGTGCCAGTCGCGGGACTTCCGGCTACACCTTC.

This clone appeared once. V is TRBV12-5 and J is TRBJ1-2; the match to TRBD1 covers 7 bases. V gave up 1 base and J gave up 5 bases; unmatched junction bases: 4. Germline values: CDR1 LGHNT, CDR2 FRNRAP. The CDR3 extends over 14 amino acids. In nucleotides, the CDR3 is TGTGCTAGTGGTTTGGAGGGGGCGGCGTATGGCTACACCTTC. Protein sequence: CASGLEGAAYGYTF.

The chain links TRBV7-9 to TRBJ1-2; D might be TRBD1 (5 bases). V lost 5 bases, J lost 5 bases, and 18 bases lay in between. The germline CDR1 and CDR2 sequences are SEHNR and FQNEAQ (reference sequence). This CDR3 is 15 amino acids long. CDR3 DNA: TGTGCCAGCAGCGCGGAAGGAGGGGCTTGGTATGGCTACACCTTC. As protein: CASSAEGGAWYGYTF. The full variable domain, completed using reference TRBV7-9 and TRBJ1-2, is DTGVSQNPRHKITKRGQNVTFRCDPISEHNRLYWYRQTLGQGPEFLTYFQNEAQLEKSRLLSDRFSAERPKGSFSTLEIQRTEQGDSAMYLCASSAEGGAWYGYTFGSGTRLTVV.

The CDR3 sequence is CASSHTSGRTDTQYF. The DNA of the CDR3 is TGTGCCAGCTCACATACTAGCGGGAGAACAGATACGCAGTATTTT. The chain uses TRBV18 and TRBJ2-3; TRBD2 matches at 11 bases. Per the germline V gene, CDR1 is KGHSH and CDR2 is LQKENI. Trimming took 4 bases from V and 3 from J; bases not matched to a gene: 3. The CDR3 loop spans 15 amino acids.

V is TRBV21-1 and J is TRBJ1-2. TRBV21-1 is tagged as a pseudogene. CDR3 length: 10 residues. The CDR3 reads CASLTGRYTF. CDR3 DNA sequence: TGTGCCAGCCTCACGGGTCGCTACACCTTC.